The rows below give T cell receptor beta chains drawn from one sample of a study of blood T cells in healthy people across ages. TCRdb processed the 5' RACE reads anew with MiXCR; each CDR3 protein has one entry. Of about 800,000 distinct CDR3 sequences in the sample, roughly 25% are singletons; the top ten hold approximately 4%. These sequences were also reported in another study, on T cells of mothers and their children.

The sequencing sample was made of blood. These TCRs come from a boy aged 10-17 years in good health. Both conserved end residues are part of each CDR3. The D gene is left open where the match is weak. Clone size is shown for a subset of rows, as once, few, many or a class of expanded clone.

TRBD2 - TRBJ2-7 TRBV6-2/TRBV6-3 CASRPPGLTYEQYF TGTGCCAGCAGGCCACCGGGACTAACCTACGAGCAGTACTTC
- - TRBJ2-5 TRBV7-2 CASSLEPGETQYF TGTGCCAGCAGCTTAGAACCCGGAGAGACCCAGTACTTC
TRBD1 - TRBJ1-2 TRBV7-8 CASSLDYRGQYGYTF TGTGCCAGCAGCTTAGACTACAGGGGGCAATATGGCTACACCTTC
- - TRBJ2-5 TRBV6-6 CASRETWQRATQYF TGTGCCAGCAGAGAAACATGGCAGCGTGCGACCCAGTACTTC
TRBD1 few TRBJ1-6 TRBV7-2 CASSTRTGGTSPLHF TGTGCCAGCAGCACCCGGACAGGGGGCACATCACCCCTCCACTTT
- - TRBJ2-5 TRBV27 CASSDLSEGSQAQYF TGTGCCAGCAGTGACCTCTCGGAGGGGTCACAAGCCCAGTACTTC
- - TRBJ2-2 TRBV12-3/TRBV12-4 CASSLVRTGNTGELFF TGTGCCAGCAGTTTAGTCCGGACGGGGAACACCGGGGAGCTGTTTTTT
- - TRBJ1-6 TRBV7-2 CAGSPRTNSPLHF TGTGCCGGGAGCCCACGGACAAATTCACCCCTCCACTTT
- few TRBJ2-5 TRBV25-1 CASRVGTMAQYF TGTGCCAGCAGGGTCGGGACAATGGCCCAGTACTTC
- few TRBJ2-5 TRBV6-2/TRBV6-3 CASSYISVGETQYF TGTGCCAGCAGTTACATCAGCGTCGGCGAGACCCAGTACTTC
- few TRBJ2-3 TRBV4-3 CASSHSGHRTDTQYF TGCGCCAGCAGCCACTCGGGACACCGCACAGATACGCAGTATTTT
TRBD1 few TRBJ1-2 TRBV14 CASSFDRAYGYTF TGTGCCAGCAGCTTTGACAGGGCGTATGGCTACACCTTC
TRBD1 - TRBJ1-1 TRBV28 CASSWDRGTNTEAFF TGTGCCAGCAGTTGGGACAGAGGCACGAACACTGAAGCTTTCTTT
TRBD1 - TRBJ1-4 TRBV25-1 CASSRTGSGEKLFF TGTGCCAGCAGCCGGACAGGGAGCGGTGAAAAACTGTTTTTT
TRBD2 - TRBJ2-7 TRBV20-1 CSASLAGGLNYEQYF TGCAGTGCTAGCCTAGCGGGGGGACTCAACTACGAGCAGTACTTC
TRBD1 few TRBJ2-1 TRBV28 CATYDRGYNEQFF TGTGCCACCTATGACAGGGGATACAATGAGCAGTTCTTC
TRBD1 few TRBJ2-5 TRBV12-3/TRBV12-4 CASRPGGPETQYF TGTGCCAGCAGACCAGGGGGTCCAGAGACCCAGTACTTC
- - TRBJ2-3 TRBV20-1 CSVDIFGRQSTDTQYF TGCAGTGTTGATATTTTCGGCAGGCAAAGCACAGATACGCAGTATTTT
TRBD2 - TRBJ2-5 TRBV20-1 CSARSGAGAEETQYF TGCAGTGCTAGAAGTGGAGCGGGGGCGGAGGAGACCCAGTACTTC
TRBD2 few TRBJ2-3 TRBV20-1 CSAPSKREGGLRVTDTQYF TGCAGTGCGCCCAGTAAGCGGGAGGGTGGGCTTAGAGTCACAGATACGCAGTATTTT
- - TRBJ1-1 TRBV28 CASSPSWVGGTSRF TGTGCCAGCAGTCCTAGTTGGGTGGGGGGCACTTCCAGGTTT
TRBD1 few TRBJ2-5 TRBV3-1 CASSPGQGMAQYF TGTGCCAGCAGTCCGGGACAGGGAATGGCCCAGTACTTC
- - TRBJ2-6 TRBV28 CASMGSSSGANVLTF TGTGCCAGCATGGGAAGTAGCTCTGGGGCCAACGTCCTGACTTTC
- few TRBJ2-5 TRBV29-1 CSVKGGQETQYF TGCAGCGTGAAAGGGGGACAAGAGACCCAGTACTTC
- - TRBJ2-7 TRBV3-1 CASSQGVQSYEQYF TGTGCCAGCAGCCAGGGGGTACAATCCTACGAGCAGTACTTC
- - TRBJ2-3 TRBV6-1 CASRQGGGTDTQYF TGTGCCAGCAGGCAGGGAGGCGGCACAGATACGCAGTATTTT
- - TRBJ1-1 TRBV12-3/TRBV12-4 CASSFELMWLQVNTEAFF TGTGCCAGCAGTTTCGAATTGATGTGGCTCCAAGTGAACACTGAAGCTTTCTTT
- few TRBJ2-7 TRBV21-1 CASTSHTASGNSYEQYF TGTGCCAGCACCTCGCATACCGCTAGCGGCAACTCCTACGAGCAGTACTTC
- many TRBJ2-5 TRBV3-1 CASSQDRAGRQETQYF TGTGCCAGCAGCCAAGATCGGGCAGGAAGACAAGAGACCCAGTACTTC
- few TRBJ2-3 TRBV4-1 CASSQDIPDTQYF TGCGCCAGCAGCCAAGACATCCCAGATACGCAGTATTTT
- few TRBJ2-5 TRBV6-5 CASSSERVQETQYF TGTGCCAGCAGTTCCGAGAGAGTACAAGAGACCCAGTACTTC
- - TRBJ2-4 TRBV11-2 CASSLWPGIQYF TGTGCCAGCAGCTTATGGCCAGGCATTCAGTACTTC
TRBD2 - TRBJ2-1 TRBV4-3 CASSQSGTSGFNEQFF TGCGCCAGCAGCCAAAGTGGTACTAGCGGGTTCAATGAGCAGTTCTTC
TRBD1 - TRBJ1-5 TRBV5-6 CASSLAGTGQPQHF TGTGCCAGCAGCTTGGCGGGGACAGGTCAGCCCCAGCATTTT
TRBD1 - TRBJ1-2 TRBV9 CASSVGGQNYGYTF TGTGCCAGCAGCGTAGGGGGACAGAACTATGGCTACACCTTC
TRBD2 - TRBJ2-7 TRBV10-3 CAISIIGTSNEQYF TGTGCCATCAGCATAATAGGGACTAGCAATGAGCAGTACTTC
TRBD1 - TRBJ2-5 TRBV19 CASSDRASQETQYF TGTGCCAGTAGCGACAGGGCCTCGCAAGAGACCCAGTACTTC
TRBD2 few TRBJ2-5 TRBV28 CASPPKLAGSPGVVGEQYF TGTGCCAGCCCCCCGAAACTAGCGGGATCCCCTGGGGTGGTTGGGGAGCAGTACTTC
TRBD1 - TRBJ1-2 TRBV29-1 CSGTGAYGYTF TGCAGCGGGACAGGGGCCTATGGCTACACCTTC
- - TRBJ1-4 TRBV6-6 CASRKKAEKLFF TGTGCCAGCAGAAAAAAAGCCGAAAAACTGTTTTTT
- - TRBJ1-2 TRBV15 CATSRDLDERAYGYTF TGTGCCACCAGCAGAGATTTGGATGAACGGGCCTATGGCTACACCTTC
TRBD2 - TRBJ2-5 TRBV6-2/TRBV6-3 CASSYSRSSGAPETQYF TGTGCCAGCAGTTACTCGAGGTCTAGCGGAGCCCCAGAGACCCAGTACTTC
TRBD1 - TRBJ2-1 TRBV7-9 CASSLRDSPEQFF TGTGCCAGCAGCCTCCGGGACAGCCCCGAGCAGTTCTTC
- - TRBJ1-2 TRBV28 CASTAFPNNYGYTF TGTGCCAGTACAGCTTTCCCAAATAACTATGGCTACACCTTC
- many TRBJ2-1 TRBV28 CASSDNEQFF TGTGCCAGCAGCGACAATGAGCAGTTCTTC
- many TRBJ2-7 TRBV11-2 CASSLVVGSYEQYF TGTGCCAGCAGCTTAGTAGTCGGCTCCTACGAGCAGTACTTC
TRBD2 few TRBJ2-3 TRBV11-2 CASSKGTSGRTDTQYF TGTGCCAGCAGCAAAGGGACTAGCGGTCGCACAGATACGCAGTATTTT
TRBD2 - TRBJ2-7 TRBV7-6 CASSPGTSGNYEQYF TGTGCCAGCAGCCCCGGGACTAGCGGGAACTACGAGCAGTACTTC